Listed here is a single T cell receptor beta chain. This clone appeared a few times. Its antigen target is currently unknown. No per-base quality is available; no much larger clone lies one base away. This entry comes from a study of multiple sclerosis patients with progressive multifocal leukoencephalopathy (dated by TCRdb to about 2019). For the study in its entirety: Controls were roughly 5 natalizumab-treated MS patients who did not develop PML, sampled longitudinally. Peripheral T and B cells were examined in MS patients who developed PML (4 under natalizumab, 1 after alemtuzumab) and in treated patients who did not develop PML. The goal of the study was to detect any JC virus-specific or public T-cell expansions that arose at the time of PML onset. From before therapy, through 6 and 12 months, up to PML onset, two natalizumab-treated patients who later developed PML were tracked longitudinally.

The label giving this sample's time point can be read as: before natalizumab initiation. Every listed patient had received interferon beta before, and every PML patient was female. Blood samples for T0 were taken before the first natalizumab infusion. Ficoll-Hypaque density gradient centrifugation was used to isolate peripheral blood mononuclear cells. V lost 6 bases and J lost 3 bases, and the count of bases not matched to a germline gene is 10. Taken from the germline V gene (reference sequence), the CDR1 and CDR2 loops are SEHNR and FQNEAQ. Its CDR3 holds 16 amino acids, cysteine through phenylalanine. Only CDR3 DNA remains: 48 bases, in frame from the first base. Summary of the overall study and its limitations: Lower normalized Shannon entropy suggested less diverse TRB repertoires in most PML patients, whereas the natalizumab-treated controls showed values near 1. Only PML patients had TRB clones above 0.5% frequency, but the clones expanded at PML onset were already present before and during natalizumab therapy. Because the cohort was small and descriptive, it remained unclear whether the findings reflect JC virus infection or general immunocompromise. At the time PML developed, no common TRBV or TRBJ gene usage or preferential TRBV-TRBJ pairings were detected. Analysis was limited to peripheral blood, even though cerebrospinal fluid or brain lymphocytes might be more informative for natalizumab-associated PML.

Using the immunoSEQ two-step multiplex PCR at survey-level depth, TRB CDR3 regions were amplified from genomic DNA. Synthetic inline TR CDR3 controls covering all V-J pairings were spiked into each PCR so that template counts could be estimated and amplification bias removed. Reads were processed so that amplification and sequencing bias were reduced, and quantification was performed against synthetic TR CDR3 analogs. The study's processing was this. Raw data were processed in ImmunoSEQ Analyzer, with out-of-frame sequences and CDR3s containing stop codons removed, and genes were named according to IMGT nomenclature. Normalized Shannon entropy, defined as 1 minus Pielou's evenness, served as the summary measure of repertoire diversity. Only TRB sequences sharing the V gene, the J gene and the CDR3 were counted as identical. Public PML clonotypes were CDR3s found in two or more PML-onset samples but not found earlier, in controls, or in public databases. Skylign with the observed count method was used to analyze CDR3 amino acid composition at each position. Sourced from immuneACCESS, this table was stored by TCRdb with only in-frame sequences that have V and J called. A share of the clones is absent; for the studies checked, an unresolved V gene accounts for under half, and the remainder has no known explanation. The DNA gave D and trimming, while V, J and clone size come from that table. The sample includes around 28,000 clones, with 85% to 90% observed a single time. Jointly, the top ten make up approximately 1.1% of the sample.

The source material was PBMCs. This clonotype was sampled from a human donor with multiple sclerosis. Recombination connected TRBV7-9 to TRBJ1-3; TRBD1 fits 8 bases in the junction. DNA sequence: TGTGCCAGCAGTCCCCCAGGGGGCGCGCGTGGAAACACCATATATTTT. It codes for CASSPPGGARGNTIYF.